This TCR beta chain appears in the sequencing data of a study of early T cells in non-severe SARS-CoV-2 infection. Attachment of unique molecular identifiers to individual cDNA molecules was performed. TCRdb reprocessed the 5' RACE reads with MiXCR, giving one entry per CDR3 protein. Among 25,000 or so distinct CDR3 sequences listed, over 2.5% were seen once. The germline gives CDR1 MRHNA, CDR2 SNTAGT. Ends included, the CDR3 has 19 residues. The sample holds a few counts of this clonotype. The DNA is omitted, as the CDR3 cannot be located on it reliably, and the CDR3 follows TCRdb's listing. This receptor was identified in an adult who was a healthcare worker with PCR-confirmed SARS-CoV-2 infection or an uninfected control (not recorded which). Input material: whole blood. The V call is TRBV6-4, the J call TRBJ1-1. The CDR3 here is CASSDTTLEREGSNTEAFF.